This T cell receptor beta chain was sequenced during a study of CD8 T cells in Susac syndrome. V lost 6 bases and J 0 bases, leaving 12 bases between the germline ends. In germline, CDR1 is LNHDA, CDR2 SQIVND (reference sequence). The CDR3 runs to 14 residues. cDNA came from roughly 0.53 to 1 ug RNA primed by random hexamers. TCR beta CDR3 was amplified by immunoSEQ covering 54 Vbeta and 13 Jbeta. TCRdb called the immunoSEQ multiplex PCR reads again in MiXCR, with one record for every CDR3 protein. This table has 85,000 to 90,000 distinct CDR3 sequences, 85% to 95% appearing once. The authors sequenced TCR beta from blood CD8+ and CD4+ T cells. Age- and sex-matched healthy donors served as the control group. Negative isolation yielded CD8+ and CD4+ T cells; FACS enriched TEMRA cells.

The chain carries TRBV19 and TRBJ2-7; D gene ambiguous. This clonotype was obtained from a human donor in good health. Material for sequencing was CD8+ T cells from PBMCs. The CDR3 bases are TGTGCCAGTAGCGAAGCCGCGGTCTCCTACGAGCAGTACTTC. Translating it yields CASSEAAVSYEQYF.